The 32 T cell receptor beta chains given below trace back to one sample, sequenced in a study of blood T cell repertoires in COVID-19. Method: immunoSEQ multiplex PCR; TCRdb's copy keeps in-frame clones and lacks some. The repertoire has around 140,000 clones, 78% of them found once; the top ten carry 5.5% to 7%. Specimen: PBMCs or T cells enriched from blood (not recorded which). The source is a woman in her 50s who had recovered from COVID-19.

Written as DNA, the CDR3 is TGTGCCAGCAGTTACTCCGGGACAATGAACACTGAAGCTTTCTTT. Translation: CASSYSGTMNTEAFF. The chain combines TRBV6-5 with TRBJ1-1; possible D gene TRBD1, 6 bases. The CDR3 totals 15 residues. Germline V CDR1 and CDR2: MNHEY, SVGAGI. V was pared by 0 bases and J by 0 bases, with 8 bases between.

The chain has TRBV19 and TRBJ2-2; a weak D match, TRBD1 (5 bases). Trimming took 11 bases from V and 1 from J, leaving 14 bases between them. The germline V gene has CDR1 LNHDA and CDR2 SQIVND (reference sequence). This CDR3 is 14 amino acids long. The CDR3 coding sequence is TGTGCCTTTAGGGTCAGGGAGAACACCGGGGAGCTGTTTTTT. It encodes CAFRVRENTGELFF.

The V call is TRBV6-1, the J call TRBJ1-2; weak D call: TRBD1 (5 bases). Trimming took off 3 bases at V and 13 bases at J, with 27 bases between the two ends. CDR3 length equals 16 residues. In germline, CDR1 is MNHNS, CDR2 SASEGT. This chain's CDR3 is CASSDPTTGTWDVSTF. CDR3 in DNA: TGTGCCAGCAGTGACCCCACGACCGGGACTTGGGACGTGAGCACCTTC.

The chain joins TRBV20-1 to TRBJ2-7, with TRBD2 matching 8 bases. CDR1 DFQATT and CDR2 SNEGSKA come from the germline V gene (reference sequence). Trimming cost V 3 bases and J 6 bases; bases outside gene matches: 10. This CDR3 is 14 amino acids long. CDR3 amino acids: CSASARGGVSEQYV. DNA of the CDR3: TGCAGTGCTAGTGCCCGGGGGGGAGTCTCCGAGCAGTACGTC.

This clone came up a few times. This chain joins TRBV2 and TRBJ1-5; D gene ambiguous. V was trimmed by 1 base and J by 4 bases, leaving 11 bases between them. CDR1 and CDR2 (germline): SNHLY, FYNNEI. The CDR3 contains 15 residues. DNA of the CDR3: TGTGCCAGCAGTGAAGAGGAGGACGGTAATCAGCCCCAGCATTTT. Protein: CASSEEEDGNQPQHF.

The chain is built from TRBV5-1 and TRBJ1-6; D is perhaps TRBD1 (6 bases). CDR1 is SGHRS, CDR2 YFSETQ, per germline. Trimming stripped 7 bases from V and 8 bases from J, with 19 bases between. The CDR3 is 15 amino acids. Here the CDR3 DNA reads TGCGCCAGCCAACAGGGCGGTTGGTTGGATTCACCCCTCCACTTT. Translating it yields CASQQGGWLDSPLHF.

The chain links TRBV27 to TRBJ1-6, with a tentative D call TRBD1 (6 bases). Trimming took 1 base from V and 6 from J, leaving 13 bases between them. Germline CDR1 reads MNHEY; CDR2 reads SMNVEV (reference sequence). The CDR3 length is 16 residues. The CDR3 region is CASSLWPGGSNSPLHF. DNA for the CDR3: TGTGCCAGCAGTTTATGGCCTGGGGGCAGTAATTCACCCCTCCACTTT.

This rearrangement joins TRBV7-2 to TRBJ1-6; the match to TRBD1 covers 8 bases. This CDR3 spans 14 amino acids. Per the germline V gene, CDR1 is SGHTA and CDR2 is FQGNSA. V was pared by 1 base and J by 10 bases, with 3 bases of the junction left unmatched. In nucleotides, the CDR3 is TGTGCCAGCAGCTTAGAGGCAGGGGGCTCACCCCTCCACTTT. Protein: CASSLEAGGSPLHF.

This clone was observed a few times. The chain links TRBV7-9 to TRBJ1-2; D not certain. Germline values: CDR1 SEHNR, CDR2 FQNEAQ (reference sequence). V was pared by 3 bases and J by 6 bases, with 11 bases between. This CDR3 is built from 13 residues. Here the CDR3 reads CASSFPQEDGYTF. The CDR3 nucleotides are TGTGCCAGCAGCTTTCCCCAGGAAGATGGCTACACCTTC.

This clone was observed a single time. The chain uses TRBV11-3 and TRBJ1-1, with D possibly being TRBD1 (6 bases). V was pared by 1 base and J by 0 bases, with 12 bases between. CDR1 is SGHNT and CDR2 is YENEEA in the germline V gene. The CDR3 is made up of 16 amino acids. CDR3 sequence reads: CASSLGGGVLNTEAFF. The CDR3 bases are TGTGCCAGCAGCTTAGGAGGGGGGGTCTTGAACACTGAAGCTTTCTTT.

The chain employs TRBV24-1 and TRBJ2-3; 10 bases are shared with TRBD1. CDR3 size: 16 residues. Germline loops: CDR1 KGHDR, CDR2 SFDVKD. V trimming: 4 bases; J trimming: 3 bases; junction bases outside the gene matches: 6. The CDR3 is CATSDPGGQGTDTQYF. The CDR3 DNA sequence: TGTGCCACCAGTGACCCTGGGGGACAGGGGACAGATACGCAGTATTTT.

This rearrangement joins TRBV5-1 to TRBJ2-3; D perhaps matches TRBD2 (5 bases). Trimming cost V 4 bases and J 10 bases, with 13 bases left between them. The CDR3 runs 12 residues. CDR1 and CDR2 (germline): SGHRS, YFSETQ. The CDR3 reads CASSKEVSSQYF. CDR3 nucleotide sequence: TGCGCCAGCAGCAAGGAGGTGAGTTCGCAGTATTTT.

The sample holds a few counts of this clone. The same CDR3 arises from other DNA sequences in this sample as well. The J gene is TRBJ2-5, the V gene TRBV7-2; TRBD2 agrees at 9 bases. Per germline, CDR1 SGHTA and CDR2 FQGNSA. The CDR3 has 15 amino acids. The V and J ends lost 1 base and 2 bases, in that order; junction bases with no gene match: 2. The CDR3 reads CASSLGLAGQETQYF. The CDR3 DNA follows: TGTGCCAGCAGCTTAGGGCTAGCGGGGCAAGAGACCCAGTACTTC.

This sequence joins TRBV5-6 and TRBJ1-2; D may be TRBD1 (5 bases). Trimming stripped 4 bases from V and 7 bases from J, with 11 bases between. The CDR3 is 12 amino acids. The V gene's germline CDR1 is SGHDT and CDR2 YYEEEE. The CDR3 protein is CASSTRRGGYTF. The CDR3 DNA is TGTGCCAGCAGCACCAGAAGGGGTGGCTACACCTTC.

The V and J genes are TRBV7-9 and TRBJ2-3; D ambiguous. The CDR3 loop spans 13 amino acids. Trimming cost V 2 bases and J 4 bases, with 7 bases left between them. Germline CDR1 is SEHNR and CDR2 is FQNEAQ (reference sequence). CDR3 in DNA: TGTGCCAGCAGCTTAAGTGAGGCAGATACGCAGTATTTT. Encoded protein: CASSLSEADTQYF.

The chain joins TRBV27 to TRBJ1-1, with TRBD1 as a possible D gene (5 bases). This CDR3 comprises 14 residues. Germline CDR1 is MNHEY and CDR2 is SMNVEV (reference sequence). Between the trimmed V and J ends, which lost 5 bases and 4 bases, there was a span of 14 bases. The CDR3 loop reads CASSATGFPTEAFF. For the CDR3, the DNA is TGTGCCAGCAGTGCCACAGGTTTTCCCACTGAAGCTTTCTTT.

The chain is built from TRBV19 and TRBJ1-2; 12 positions agree with TRBD1. Trimming cost V 4 bases and J 7 bases; bases outside gene matches: 7. Germline V gives CDR1 LNHDA, CDR2 SQIVND (reference sequence). CDR3 length equals 15 residues. This CDR3 is CASSTGQGASGGYTF. CDR3 nucleotide sequence: TGTGCCAGTAGTACGGGACAGGGGGCCAGTGGTGGCTACACCTTC.

V usage is TRBV11-2 and J usage is TRBJ1-1; 8 bases align to TRBD1. V was clipped by 10 bases and J by 5 bases; unmatched bases: 6. The CDR3 consists of 12 residues. The V gene's germline CDR1 is SGHAT and CDR2 FQNNGV. CDR3 in DNA: TGTGCCACCATGGACAGGGTAACTGAAGCTTTCTTT. It is translated as CATMDRVTEAFF.

The chain is built from TRBV4-1 and TRBJ1-2, with D possibly being TRBD1 (5 bases). V was trimmed by 4 bases and J by 8 bases, leaving 20 bases between them. The V gene's germline CDR1 is MGHRA and CDR2 YSYEKL. This CDR3 has 15 residues. CDR3 amino acids: CASSPYRDSRRGYTF. The DNA for the CDR3 is TGCGCCAGCAGCCCTTACCGGGACTCTCGGAGGGGCTACACCTTC.

V is TRBV27 and J is TRBJ1-2, with unresolved D. The CDR3 is 15 residues long. CDR1 MNHEY and CDR2 SMNVEV come from the germline V gene (reference sequence). The germline V and J ends were trimmed by 2 bases and 6 bases, with 16 bases remaining between them. CDR3 residues: CASSLQATVLHGYTF. CDR3 nucleotide sequence: TGTGCCAGCAGTTTACAGGCCACAGTTCTACATGGCTACACCTTC.

The chain uses TRBV6-6 and TRBJ2-6, with 9 bases that match TRBD1. The CDR3 has 16 amino acids. V shed 5 bases, J shed 1 base, and the junction held 3 bases outside the gene matches. Germline CDR1 and CDR2: MNHNY and SVGAGI (reference sequence). The CDR3 region is CASSRQGGSGANVLTF. In DNA form, the CDR3 reads TGTGCCAGCAGTCGACAGGGGGGTTCTGGGGCCAACGTCCTGACTTTC.

DNA for the CDR3: TGTGCCAGCAGGACAGGACAGGGGCTTTCCTACGAGCAGTACGTC. This gives the protein CASRTGQGLSYEQYV. The rearrangement uses TRBV28 and TRBJ2-7; 9 nucleotides line up with TRBD1. The ends lost 6 bases at V and 1 base at J; junction bases unmatched: 7. Germline CDR1 is MDHEN and CDR2 is SYDVKM. The CDR3 has 15 residues.

In DNA form, the CDR3 reads TGCAGTGCTAGAGATGAGCAGCCCCAGCATTTT. Protein: CSARDEQPQHF. The rearrangement uses TRBV20-1 and TRBJ1-5; D gene ambiguous. The CDR3 extends over 11 amino acids. Per germline, CDR1 DFQATT and CDR2 SNEGSKA (reference sequence). V gave up 0 bases and J gave up 7 bases, with 4 bases separating them.

The gene calls are TRBV5-1 and TRBJ2-1; D is possibly TRBD2 (6 bases). Trimming stripped 5 bases from V and 12 bases from J, with 12 bases between. Germline V gene sequence: CDR1 SGHRS, CDR2 YFSETQ. The CDR3 covers 11 residues. The DNA for the CDR3 is TGCGCCAGCAGGCAGGAGGGCGGGCAGTTCTTC. This gives the protein CASRQEGGQFF.

The CDR3 sequence is CASSYSRAYEQYF. The CDR3 DNA sequence: TGTGCCAGCAGTTACTCACGGGCCTACGAGCAGTACTTC. This sequence joins TRBV6-5 and TRBJ2-7; D not resolved. The CDR3 has 13 amino acids. Trimming pared 0 bases from V and 2 bases from J, leaving 5 bases between. Germline V gives CDR1 MNHEY, CDR2 SVGAGI.

J is TRBJ2-7 and V is TRBV27; 8 bases map to TRBD1. Trimming cost V 11 bases and J 3 bases; bases outside gene matches: 9. CDR1 is MNHEY and CDR2 is SMNVEV in the germline V gene (reference sequence). The CDR3 spans 13 residues. This CDR3 reads CAWDRTLNYEQYV. The DNA of the CDR3 is TGTGCCTGGGACAGGACATTGAACTACGAGCAGTACGTC.

The J gene is TRBJ2-2, the V gene TRBV30, with D uncertain. CDR3 size: 15 residues. Trimming took 0 bases from V and 0 from J, leaving 8 bases between them. Germline values: CDR1 GTSNPN, CDR2 SVGIG (reference sequence). This CDR3 reads CAWSVMRPNTGELFF. DNA of the CDR3: TGTGCCTGGAGTGTAATGCGGCCGAACACCGGGGAGCTGTTTTTT.

This chain links TRBV5-6 with TRBJ1-2; the match to TRBD1 covers 7 bases. Germline loops: CDR1 SGHDT, CDR2 YYEEEE. Germline trimming cut 0 bases from V and 3 bases from J; bases unmatched to any gene: 2. This CDR3 spans 14 amino acids. DNA for the CDR3: TGTGCCAGCAGCTTGGGCAGGGGGGACTATGGCTACACCTTC. Protein product: CASSLGRGDYGYTF.

V is TRBV6-1 and J is TRBJ1-1, with D unclear. Germline V lookup: CDR1 MNHNS, CDR2 SASEGT. There are 13 residues in the CDR3. Trimming cost V 3 bases and J 1 base, with 6 bases left between them. CDR3 in amino acids: CASSEVRNTEAFF. DNA for the CDR3: TGTGCCAGCAGTGAGGTCAGGAACACTGAAGCTTTCTTT.

The rearrangement uses TRBV27 and TRBJ2-2, with 7 bases matching TRBD1. Germline V gene sequence: CDR1 MNHEY, CDR2 SMNVEV (reference sequence). The CDR3 sequence is 15 residues long. V shed 5 bases and J 6 bases; nucleotides not matched to a gene: 9. CDR3 protein: CASSQRGLLAGELFF. DNA for the CDR3: TGTGCCAGCAGTCAAAGGGGGCTTTTGGCCGGGGAGCTGTTTTTT.

This clone was seen a single time. J is TRBJ2-5 and V is TRBV10-3; 8 positions match TRBD2. Germline-derived CDR1 and CDR2 are ENHRY and SYGVKD. The CDR3 is 14 residues long. With 4 bases clipped from V and 3 bases from J, the junction kept 4 bases outside the gene matches. In DNA, the CDR3 is TGTGCCATCAGTGGGGGGACTAGTGAAGAGACCCAGTACTTC. The encoded protein is CAISGGTSEETQYF.

The rearrangement links TRBV7-2 to TRBJ2-1; possibly TRBD2 for D (5 bases). Germline values: CDR1 SGHTA, CDR2 FQGNSA. The CDR3 is made up of 14 amino acids. Trimming took off 2 bases at V and 6 bases at J, with 11 bases between the two ends. The CDR3 reads CASSLNRGGNEQFF. In nucleotides, the CDR3 is TGTGCCAGCAGCTTAAATCGGGGTGGCAATGAGCAGTTCTTC.